This T cell receptor (beta chain) was identified in a study of T-cell reconstitution after alpha-beta-depleted transplantation in children. Study-wide findings and caveats: It was newly produced T cells that mostly accounted for T-cell counts and diversity one year after transplant. Some patients showed high day-60 TCRbeta diversity, which derived from surviving recipient T cells and thymic progenitors. Reportedly, alpha-beta T cells present about two months post-transplant originated from several hundred expanded clones of graft origin.

The length of the CDR3 is 14 residues. Germline-derived CDR1 and CDR2 are LNHDA and SQIVND (reference sequence). V lost 0 bases and J lost 6, with 9 bases in between. Molecular barcoding with unique molecular identifiers was used for the TCRbeta library. TCRdb analysed the PCR reads with MiXCR anew, one entry per CDR3 protein. The data show approximately 130,000 distinct CDR3 sequences, with about 9.5% seen just once and less than 25% held by the top ten. Notes on this clonotype: As yet, its antigen is unknown.

The V call is TRBV19, the J call TRBJ2-1; no clear D. This receptor was obtained from a girl under three years old who had a stem cell transplant for combined immunodeficiency, so the T cells may come from the graft donor. The sequencing used PBMCs, mostly from graft donor cells, collected 180 days after TCRalphabeta/CD19-depleted stem cell transplant. CDR3 sequence: CASSIDRTTNEQFF. The CDR3, as DNA: TGTGCCAGTAGTATAGATCGAACTACCAATGAGCAGTTCTTC.